This T cell receptor (beta chain) is drawn from a study of blood T cell repertoires in COVID-19. For the study at large: Sample material is recorded as cDNA or gDNA derived from T cells, B-cell-depleted T cells, or PBMCs.

Per the original methods: Scientists estimated how many nucleated cells there were by amplifying reference gene primers. The method was immunoSEQ multiplex PCR; TCRdb's version includes in-frame clones alone and lacks a portion of them. D and trimming come from the DNA, and the V and J calls and clone size come from that table. Of some 500,000 clones listed, around 89% are singletons. Trimming cost V 2 bases and J 4 bases; bases outside gene matches: 4. The CDR3 contains 15 residues. Per the germline V gene, CDR1 is ENHRY and CDR2 is SYGVKD. The sequenced sample was PBMCs or T cells enriched from blood (not recorded which). This chain uses TRBV10-3 with TRBJ2-7; 11 bases align to TRBD1. This sequence was found in a woman aged 40 to 50 who had recovered from COVID-19. As DNA, the CDR3 is TGTGCCATCAGTGAGCCGGGACAGGGGGGGTACGAGCAGTACTTC. Translated, it gives CAISEPGQGGYEQYF.